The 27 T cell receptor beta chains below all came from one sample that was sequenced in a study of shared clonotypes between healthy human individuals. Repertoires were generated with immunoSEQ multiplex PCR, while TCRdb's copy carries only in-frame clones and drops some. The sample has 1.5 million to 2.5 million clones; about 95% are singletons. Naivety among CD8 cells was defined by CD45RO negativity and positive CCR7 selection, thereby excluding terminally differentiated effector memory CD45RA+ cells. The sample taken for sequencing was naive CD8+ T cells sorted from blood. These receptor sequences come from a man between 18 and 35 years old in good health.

The CDR3 spells CASSYFVGVNNEQFF. CDR3 sequence (DNA): TGTGCCAGCAGTTACTTCGTCGGGGTCAACAATGAGCAGTTCTTC. The chain recombines TRBV6-5 with TRBJ2-1, with D tentatively TRBD2 (5 bases). Germline CDR1 and CDR2: MNHEY and SVGAGI. The V end lost 1 base, the J end lost 5 bases, and 12 bases lay between the germline ends. The CDR3 contains 15 residues.

The CDR3 DNA reads as TGTGCCAGCGCCCGTCTAGCGGACAACACCGGGGAGCTGTTTTTT. This sequence encodes CASARLADNTGELFF. V is TRBV11-3 and J is TRBJ2-2; 7 bases line up with TRBD2. This CDR3 region has 15 residues. V gave up 8 bases and J gave up 2 bases; unmatched junction bases: 8. Germline CDR1 reads SGHNT; CDR2 reads YENEEA.

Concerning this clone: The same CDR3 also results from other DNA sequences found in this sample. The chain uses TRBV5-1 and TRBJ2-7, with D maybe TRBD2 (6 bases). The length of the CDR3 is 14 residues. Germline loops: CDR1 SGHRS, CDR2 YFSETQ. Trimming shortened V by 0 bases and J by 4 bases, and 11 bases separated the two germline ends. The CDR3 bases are TGCGCCAGCAGCTTGGGTGGTAGCGGTTACGAGCAGTACTTC. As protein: CASSLGGSGYEQYF.

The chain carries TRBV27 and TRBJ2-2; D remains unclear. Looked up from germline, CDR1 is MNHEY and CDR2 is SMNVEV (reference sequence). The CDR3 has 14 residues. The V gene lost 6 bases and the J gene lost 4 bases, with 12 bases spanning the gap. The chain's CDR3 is CASRPYDGTGELFF. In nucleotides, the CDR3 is TGTGCCAGCAGACCCTACGACGGCACCGGGGAGCTGTTTTTT.

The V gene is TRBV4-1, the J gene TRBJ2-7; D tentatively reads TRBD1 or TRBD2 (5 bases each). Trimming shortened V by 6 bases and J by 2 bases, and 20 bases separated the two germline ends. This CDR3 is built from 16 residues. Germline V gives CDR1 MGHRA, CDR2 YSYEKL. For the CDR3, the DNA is TGCGCCAGCAGTCACAGACTGGGGGTTCAGACCTACGAGCAGTACTTC. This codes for CASSHRLGVQTYEQYF.

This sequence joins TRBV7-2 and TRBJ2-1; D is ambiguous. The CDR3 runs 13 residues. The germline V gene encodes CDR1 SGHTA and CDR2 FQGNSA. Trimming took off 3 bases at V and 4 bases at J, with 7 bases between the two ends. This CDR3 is CASSFTEYNEQFF. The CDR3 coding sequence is TGTGCCAGCAGCTTTACAGAGTACAATGAGCAGTTCTTC.

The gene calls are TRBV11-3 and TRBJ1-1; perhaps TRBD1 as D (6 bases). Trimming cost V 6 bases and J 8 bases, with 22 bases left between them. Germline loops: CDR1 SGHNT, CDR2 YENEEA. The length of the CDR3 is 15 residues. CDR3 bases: TGTGCCAGCAGTTCCATAGGAGGGGGGACGGAAGAAGCTTTCTTT. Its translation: CASSSIGGGTEEAFF.

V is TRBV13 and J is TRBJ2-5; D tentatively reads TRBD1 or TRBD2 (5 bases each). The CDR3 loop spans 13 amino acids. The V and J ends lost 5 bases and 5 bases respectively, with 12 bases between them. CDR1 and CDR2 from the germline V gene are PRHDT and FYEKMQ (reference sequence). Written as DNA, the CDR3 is TGTGCCAGCAGCCCCGGGACCATGGAGACCCAGTACTTC. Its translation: CASSPGTMETQYF.

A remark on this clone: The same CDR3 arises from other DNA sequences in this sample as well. Here the CDR3 reads CASSFGGTNTEAFF. CDR3 sequence (DNA): TGTGCCAGCAGTTTTGGGGGGACGAACACTGAAGCTTTCTTT. The rearrangement joins TRBV27 to TRBJ1-1, with a possible D match to TRBD1 (5 bases). Germline V gene sequence: CDR1 MNHEY, CDR2 SMNVEV (reference sequence). CDR3 length: 14 residues. Trimming pared 3 bases from V and 1 base from J, leaving 9 bases between.

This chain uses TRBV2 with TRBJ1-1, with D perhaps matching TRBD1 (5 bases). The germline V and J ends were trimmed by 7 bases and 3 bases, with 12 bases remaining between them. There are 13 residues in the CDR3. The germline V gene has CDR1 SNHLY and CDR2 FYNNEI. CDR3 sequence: CASTAGSDTEAFF. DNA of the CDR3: TGTGCCAGCACAGCAGGGTCAGACACTGAAGCTTTCTTT.

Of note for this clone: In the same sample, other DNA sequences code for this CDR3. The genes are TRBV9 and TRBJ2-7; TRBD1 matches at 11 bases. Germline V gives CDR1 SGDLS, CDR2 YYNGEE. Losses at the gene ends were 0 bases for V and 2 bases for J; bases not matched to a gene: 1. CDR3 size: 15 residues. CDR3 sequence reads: CASSVEGQGAYEQYF. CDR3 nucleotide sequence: TGTGCCAGCAGCGTAGAGGGACAGGGGGCCTACGAGCAGTACTTC. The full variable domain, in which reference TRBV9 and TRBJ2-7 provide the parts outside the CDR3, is DSGVTQTPKHLITATGQRVTLRCSPRSGDLSVYWYQQSLDQGLQFLIQYYNGEERAKGNILERFSAQQFPDLHSELNLSSLELGDSALYFCASSVEGQGAYEQYFGPGTRLTVT.

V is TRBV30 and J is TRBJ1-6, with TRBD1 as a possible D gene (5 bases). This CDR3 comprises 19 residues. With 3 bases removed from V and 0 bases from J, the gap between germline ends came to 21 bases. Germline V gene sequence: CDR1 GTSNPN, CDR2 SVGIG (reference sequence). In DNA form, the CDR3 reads TGTGCCTGGAGGGACAATTACGGGGACCGGAGCTCCTATAATTCACCCCTCCACTTT. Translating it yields CAWRDNYGDRSSYNSPLHF.

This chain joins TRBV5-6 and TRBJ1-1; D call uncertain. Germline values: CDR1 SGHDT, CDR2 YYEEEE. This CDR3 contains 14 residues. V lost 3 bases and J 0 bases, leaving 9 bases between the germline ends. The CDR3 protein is CASSWGDLNTEAFF. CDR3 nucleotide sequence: TGTGCCAGCAGCTGGGGAGACTTGAACACTGAAGCTTTCTTT.

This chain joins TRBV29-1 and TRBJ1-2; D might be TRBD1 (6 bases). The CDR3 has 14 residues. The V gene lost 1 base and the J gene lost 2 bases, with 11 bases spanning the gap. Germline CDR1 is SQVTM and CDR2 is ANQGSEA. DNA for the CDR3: TGCAGCGTTGAAGGGGGGGGCGCGAACTATGGCTACACCTTC. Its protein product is CSVEGGGANYGYTF.

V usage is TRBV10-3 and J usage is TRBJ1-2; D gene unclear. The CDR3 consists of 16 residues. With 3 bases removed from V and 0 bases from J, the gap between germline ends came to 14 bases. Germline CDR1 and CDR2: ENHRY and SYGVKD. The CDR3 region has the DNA TGTGCCATCAGTGAAGGTCGCCCAGAAGCTAACTATGGCTACACCTTC. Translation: CAISEGRPEANYGYTF.

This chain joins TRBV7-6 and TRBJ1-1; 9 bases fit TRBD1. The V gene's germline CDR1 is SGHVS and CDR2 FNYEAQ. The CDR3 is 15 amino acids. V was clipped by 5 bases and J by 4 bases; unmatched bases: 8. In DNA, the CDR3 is TGTGCCAGCAGCCTGGGACAGGGCCTTGGCACTGAAGCTTTCTTT. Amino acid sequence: CASSLGQGLGTEAFF.

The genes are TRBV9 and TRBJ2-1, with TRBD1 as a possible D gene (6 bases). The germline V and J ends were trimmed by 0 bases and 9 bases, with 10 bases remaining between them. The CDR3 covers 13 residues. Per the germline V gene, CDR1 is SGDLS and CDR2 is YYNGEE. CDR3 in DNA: TGTGCCAGCAGCGTAGGACCAGGGGTTGAGCAGTTCTTC. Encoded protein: CASSVGPGVEQFF.

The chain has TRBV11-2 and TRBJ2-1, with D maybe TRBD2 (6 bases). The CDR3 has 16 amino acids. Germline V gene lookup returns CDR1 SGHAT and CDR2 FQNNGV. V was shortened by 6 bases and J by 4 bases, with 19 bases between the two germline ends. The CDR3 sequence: CASSSISGRGYNEQFF. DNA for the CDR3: TGTGCCAGCAGTTCCATTAGCGGTCGGGGATACAATGAGCAGTTCTTC.

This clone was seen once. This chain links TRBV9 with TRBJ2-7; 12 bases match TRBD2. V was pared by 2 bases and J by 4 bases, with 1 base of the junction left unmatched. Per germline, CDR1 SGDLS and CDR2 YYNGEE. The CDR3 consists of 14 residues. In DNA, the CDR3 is TGTGCCAGCAGCGTCCTAGCGGGAGGGTACGAGCAGTACTTC. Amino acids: CASSVLAGGYEQYF.

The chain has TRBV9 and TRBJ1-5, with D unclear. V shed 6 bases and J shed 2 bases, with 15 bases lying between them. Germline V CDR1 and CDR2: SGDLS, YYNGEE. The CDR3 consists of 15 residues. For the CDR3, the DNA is TGTGCCAGCACCCTCGGTCCTGGGGGCAATCAGCCCCAGCATTTT. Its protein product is CASTLGPGGNQPQHF.

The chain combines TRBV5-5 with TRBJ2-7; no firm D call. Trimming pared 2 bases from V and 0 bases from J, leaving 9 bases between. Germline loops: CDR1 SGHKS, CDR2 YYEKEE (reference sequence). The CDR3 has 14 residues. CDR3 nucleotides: TGTGCCAGCAGCTTCTGGCAAAGCTCCTACGAGCAGTACTTC. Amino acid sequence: CASSFWQSSYEQYF.

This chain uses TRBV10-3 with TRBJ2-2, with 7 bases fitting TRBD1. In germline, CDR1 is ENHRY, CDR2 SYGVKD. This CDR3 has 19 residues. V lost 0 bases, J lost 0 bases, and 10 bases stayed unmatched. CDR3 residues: CAISESNLPDRPNTGELFF. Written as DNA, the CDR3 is TGTGCCATCAGTGAGTCGAACCTTCCGGACAGGCCGAACACCGGGGAGCTGTTTTTT.

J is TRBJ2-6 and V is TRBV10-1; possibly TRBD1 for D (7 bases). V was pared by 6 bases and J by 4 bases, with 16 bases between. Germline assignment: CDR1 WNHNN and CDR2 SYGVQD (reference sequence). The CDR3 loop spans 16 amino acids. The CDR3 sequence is CASRDTGAGGANVLTF. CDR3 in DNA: TGCGCCAGCAGGGATACAGGGGCGGGGGGGGCCAACGTCCTGACTTTC.

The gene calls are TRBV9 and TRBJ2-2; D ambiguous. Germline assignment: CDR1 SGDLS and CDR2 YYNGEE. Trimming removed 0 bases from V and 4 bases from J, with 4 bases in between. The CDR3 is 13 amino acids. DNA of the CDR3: TGTGCCAGCAGCGTAGTCTTCACCGGGGAGCTGTTTTTT. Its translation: CASSVVFTGELFF.

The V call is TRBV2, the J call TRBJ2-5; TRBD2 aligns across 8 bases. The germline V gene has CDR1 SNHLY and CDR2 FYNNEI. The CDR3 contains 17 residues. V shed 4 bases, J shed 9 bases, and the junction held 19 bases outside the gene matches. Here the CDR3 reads CASSGFLAGDGGWAQYF. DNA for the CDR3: TGTGCCAGCAGTGGTTTCCTAGCGGGCGATGGAGGGTGGGCCCAGTACTTC.

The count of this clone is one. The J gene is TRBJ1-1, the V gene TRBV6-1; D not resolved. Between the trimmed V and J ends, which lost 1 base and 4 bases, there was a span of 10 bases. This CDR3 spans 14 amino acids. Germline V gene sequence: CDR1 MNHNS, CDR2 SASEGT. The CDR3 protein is CASSEEKQSTEAFF. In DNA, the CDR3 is TGTGCCAGCAGTGAAGAAAAACAGAGCACTGAAGCTTTCTTT.

The CDR3 is CASSLNDSPPYEQYF. CDR3 bases: TGTGCCAGCAGTTTAAACGACTCCCCACCCTACGAGCAGTACTTC. This chain joins TRBV28 and TRBJ2-7; D gene unclear. This CDR3 spans 15 amino acids. CDR1 is MDHEN and CDR2 is SYDVKM in the germline V gene. The V gene lost 2 bases and the J gene lost 2 bases, with 13 bases spanning the gap.